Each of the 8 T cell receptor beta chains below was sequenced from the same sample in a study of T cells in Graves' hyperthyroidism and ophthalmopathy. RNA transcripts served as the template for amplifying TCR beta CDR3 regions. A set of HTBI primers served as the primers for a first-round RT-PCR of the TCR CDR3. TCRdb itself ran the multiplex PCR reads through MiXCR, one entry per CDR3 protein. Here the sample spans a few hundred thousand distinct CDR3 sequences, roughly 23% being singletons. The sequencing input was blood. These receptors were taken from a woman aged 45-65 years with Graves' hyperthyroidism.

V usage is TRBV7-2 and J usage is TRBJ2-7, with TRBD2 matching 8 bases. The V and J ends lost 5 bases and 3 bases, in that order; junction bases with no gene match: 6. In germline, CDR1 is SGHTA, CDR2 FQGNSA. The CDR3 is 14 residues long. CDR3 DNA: TGTGCCAGCAGCCACCTCGGGACTAGCTACGAGCAGTACTTC. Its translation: CASSHLGTSYEQYF. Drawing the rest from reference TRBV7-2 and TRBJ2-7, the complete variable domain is GAGVSQSPSNKVTEKGKDVELRCDPISGHTALYWYRQSLGQGLEFLIYFQGNSAPDKSGLPSDRFSAERTGGSVSTLTIQRTQQEDSAVYLCASSHLGTSYEQYFGPGTRLTVT.

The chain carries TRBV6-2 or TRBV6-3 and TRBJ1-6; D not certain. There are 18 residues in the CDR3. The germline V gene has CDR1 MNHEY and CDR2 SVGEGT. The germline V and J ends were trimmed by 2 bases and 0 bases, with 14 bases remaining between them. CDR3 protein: CASSYESGPSSYNSPLHF. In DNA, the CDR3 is TGTGCCAGCAGTTACGAGTCAGGCCCTAGCTCCTATAATTCACCCCTCCACTTT.

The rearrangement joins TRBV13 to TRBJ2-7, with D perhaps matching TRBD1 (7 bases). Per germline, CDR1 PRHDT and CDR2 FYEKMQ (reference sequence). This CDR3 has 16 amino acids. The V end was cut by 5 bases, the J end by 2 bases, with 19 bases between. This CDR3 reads CASSALQGRGTYEQYF. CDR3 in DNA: TGTGCCAGCAGCGCACTACAGGGGCGGGGAACCTACGAGCAGTACTTC. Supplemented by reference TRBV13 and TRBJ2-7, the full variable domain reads AAGVIQSPRHLIKEKRETATLKCYPIPRHDTVYWYQQGPGQDPQFLISFYEKMQSDKGSIPDRFSAQQFSDYHSELNMSSLELGDSALYFCASSALQGRGTYEQYFGPGTRLTVT.

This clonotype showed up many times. CDR3 nucleotides: TGTGCCAGCAGCCAAAGGAGGACAGTCCAAGAGACCCAGTACTTC. Translation: CASSQRRTVQETQYF. The rearrangement uses TRBV14 and TRBJ2-5; weak D call: TRBD1 (6 bases). V lost 2 bases, J lost 1 base, and 11 bases lay in between. The length of the CDR3 is 15 residues. Per the germline V gene, CDR1 is SGHDN and CDR2 is FVKESK.

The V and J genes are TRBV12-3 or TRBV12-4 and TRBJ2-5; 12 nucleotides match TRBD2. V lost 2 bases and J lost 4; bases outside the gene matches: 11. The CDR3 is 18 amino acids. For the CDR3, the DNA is TGTGCCAGCAGTTTAAGACTAGCGGGAGTCTGGGGTGGAGAGACCCAGTACTTC. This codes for CASSLRLAGVWGGETQYF.

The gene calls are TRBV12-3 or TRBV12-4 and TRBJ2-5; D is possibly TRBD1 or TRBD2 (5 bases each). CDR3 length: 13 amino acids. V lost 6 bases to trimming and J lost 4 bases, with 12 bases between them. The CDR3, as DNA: TGTGCCAGCAGCCCCGAGGGACGAGAGACCCAGTACTTC. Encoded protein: CASSPEGRETQYF.

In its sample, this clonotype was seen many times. CDR3 nucleotides: TGCAGTGCTAGAGATGCGGGAGGGCGCTACGAGCAGTACTTC. Residues: CSARDAGGRYEQYF. V is TRBV20-1 and J is TRBJ2-7, with 9 bases lining up with TRBD2. After removal of 0 bases from V and 3 bases from J, the junction contained 3 bases not matched to a gene. Germline CDR1 is DFQATT and CDR2 is SNEGSKA (reference sequence). The CDR3 totals 14 residues.

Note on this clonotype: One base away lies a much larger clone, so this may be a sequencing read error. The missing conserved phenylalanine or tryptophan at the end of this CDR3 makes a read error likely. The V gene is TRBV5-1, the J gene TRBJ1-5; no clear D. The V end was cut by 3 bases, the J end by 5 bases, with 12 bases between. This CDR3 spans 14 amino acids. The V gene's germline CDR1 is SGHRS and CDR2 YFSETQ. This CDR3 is CASSSTPYDQPQHS. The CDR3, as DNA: TGCGCCAGCAGCTCGACCCCCTATGATCAGCCCCAGCATTCT.